These 4 T cell receptor beta chains share one sample of origin, sequenced in a study of CD8+ T cells in alopecia areata. cDNA reverse transcribed from extracted RNA served as the sequencing template. Method: immunoSEQ multiplex PCR; TCRdb's copy keeps in-frame clones and lacks some. The data contain roughly 120,000 clones, around two fifths of them singletons. Sequencing was done on a sample of CD4+ T cells sorted from blood. The receptors originated from a human donor with alopecia areata.

This rearrangement joins TRBV18 to TRBJ1-1; D remains unclear. The ends were cut back, 4 bases at V and 1 base at J, with 13 bases in the middle. Germline assignment: CDR1 KGHSH and CDR2 LQKENI. This CDR3 has 15 amino acids. CDR3 amino acids: CASSQNGEKNTEAFF. The CDR3 DNA reads as TGTGCCAGCTCACAAAACGGAGAAAAGAACACTGAAGCTTTCTTT. Full variable domain (outside the CDR3, taken from reference TRBV18 and TRBJ1-1): NAGVMQNPRHLVRRRGQEARLRCSPMKGHSHVYWYRQLPEEGLKFMVYLQKENIIDESGMPKERFSAEFPKEGPSILRIQQVVRGDSAAYFCASSQNGEKNTEAFFGQGTRLTVV.

This clone occurred a few times. This chain connects TRBV4-3 to TRBJ2-3, with 9 bases fitting TRBD2. J gave up 10 bases and V 0 bases, and 5 bases lay outside the gene matches. CDR3 length: 14 amino acids. Germline V gene sequence: CDR1 LGHNA, CDR2 YSLEER. This chain's CDR3 is CASSQEGTSNAQYF. In nucleotides, the CDR3 is TGCGCCAGCAGCCAAGAGGGGACTAGCAACGCGCAGTATTTT.

The table lists this clone with a few counts. This chain links TRBV30 with TRBJ2-1; TRBD2 aligns across 7 bases. The J segment lost 7 bases and the V segment lost 1 base, leaving 10 bases of the junction unmatched. The CDR3 length is 15 residues. Germline values: CDR1 GTSNPN, CDR2 SVGIG (reference sequence). The CDR3 coding sequence is TGTGCCTGGAGTGCACGTACTAGCGTTTCAAATGAGCAGTTCTTC. Translating it yields CAWSARTSVSNEQFF. The variable domain in full, completed from reference TRBV30 and TRBJ2-1, reads SQTIHQWPATLVQPVGSPLSLECTVEGTSNPNLYWYRQAAGRGLQLLFYSVGIGQISSEVPQNLSASRPQDRQFILSSKKLLLSDSGFYLCAWSARTSVSNEQFFGPGTRLTVL.

There are a few counts of this clone. V usage is TRBV28 and J usage is TRBJ2-3; D is undetermined. V lost 4 bases and J lost 1, with 15 bases in between. CDR3 length: 16 residues. The germline gives CDR1 MDHEN, CDR2 SYDVKM. CDR3 region: CASSSRSPKGTDTQYF. For the CDR3, the DNA is TGTGCCAGCAGTTCCAGGAGTCCCAAGGGCACAGATACGCAGTATTTT.